The 20 T cell receptor beta chains below come from one sample, sequenced in a study of spatial heterogeneity in lung cancer. This sample's time point: sample taken at primary tumor resection. Tumor, nontumor lung or frozen PBMC supplied whole RNA that was sequenced unsorted. TCRdb re-analysed the 5' RACE reads in MiXCR, keeping a single row per CDR3 protein. The sample lists around 9,700 distinct CDR3 sequences; approximately 25% were seen once. The sample here was PBMCs, taken at surgery. The receptors were gathered from a female donor with early-stage non-small cell lung cancer.

The chain combines TRBV10-3 with TRBJ2-1; 8 bases map to TRBD2. Germline V lookup: CDR1 ENHRY, CDR2 SYGVKD. V lost 4 bases, J lost 0 bases, and 11 bases stayed unmatched. This CDR3 spans 18 amino acids. CDR3 residues: CAISGPTSAGGSYNEQFF. As DNA, the CDR3 is TGTGCCATCAGTGGGCCGACTAGCGCGGGGGGCTCCTACAATGAGCAGTTCTTC.

This clonotype is judged medium-sized. In DNA form, the CDR3 reads TGCAGTGCCTTCTCCGGGGCGCGGTCACCCCTCCACTTT. Translation gives CSAFSGARSPLHF. The V gene is TRBV20-1, the J gene TRBJ1-6; a possible D gene is TRBD1 (5 bases). Looked up from germline, CDR1 is DFQATT and CDR2 is SNEGSKA (reference sequence). The CDR3 consists of 13 residues. Trimming left V 6 bases short and J 10 bases short, with 16 bases between.

This clonotype was seen a few times. The rearrangement uses TRBV15 and TRBJ2-7, with a weak D call TRBD2 (5 bases). V lost 0 bases to trimming and J lost 8 bases, with 14 bases between them. The CDR3 length is 14 residues. Germline V gene sequence: CDR1 LNHNV, CDR2 YYDKDF (reference sequence). The CDR3 reads CATSRDNQEVKQYF. The CDR3 DNA reads as TGTGCCACCAGCAGAGATAATCAGGAGGTTAAGCAGTACTTC.

As concerns this clonotype: A single base separates this from a much larger clone, so it may be a read error. The chain employs TRBV2 and TRBJ2-1; 7 bases fit TRBD1. Germline V CDR1 and CDR2: SNHLY, FYNNEI. The CDR3 sequence is 14 residues long. The CDR3 loop is CASSAPGQYNGQFF. In DNA form, the CDR3 reads TGTGCCAGCAGTGCCCCGGGACAGTACAATGGGCAGTTCTTC.

The chain joins TRBV11-2 to TRBJ2-7; 8 positions match TRBD1. The CDR3 has 18 residues. CDR1 is SGHAT and CDR2 is FQNNGV in the germline V gene. V shed 1 base and J 2 bases; nucleotides not matched to a gene: 13. CDR3 region: CASSLAADRVRVTYEQYF. The CDR3 DNA is TGTGCCAGCAGCTTAGCCGCGGACAGGGTACGGGTAACCTACGAGCAGTACTTC.

J is TRBJ2-1 and V is TRBV7-2; 11 nucleotides line up with TRBD2. Germline V gives CDR1 SGHTA, CDR2 FQGNSA. The CDR3 is made up of 15 amino acids. V shed 0 bases and J 7 bases; nucleotides not matched to a gene: 2. CDR3 coding DNA: TGTGCCAGCAGCTTAGCAGGGACTAGCGGTAATGAGCAGTTCTTC. Protein: CASSLAGTSGNEQFF.

This clonotype was picked up a small number of times. This chain links TRBV10-3 with TRBJ1-6; 7 nucleotides agree with TRBD1. CDR1 and CDR2 from the germline V gene are ENHRY and SYGVKD. The CDR3 spans 14 residues. Trimming removed 4 bases from V and 9 bases from J; junction bases left unmatched: 6. CDR3 region: CAISGTGEGSPLHF. DNA for the CDR3: TGTGCCATCAGTGGGACAGGTGAAGGTTCACCCCTCCACTTT.

The chain links TRBV7-2 to TRBJ2-7; no reliable D call. This CDR3 is built from 15 residues. V lost 0 bases to trimming and J lost 0 bases, with 9 bases between them. The V gene's germline CDR1 is SGHTA and CDR2 FQGNSA. CDR3 sequence (DNA): TGTGCCAGCAGCTTAGCGTGGCAGGACTCCTACGAGCAGTACTTC. Its protein is CASSLAWQDSYEQYF. Using reference TRBV7-2 and TRBJ2-7 for the parts outside the CDR3, the full variable domain is GAGVSQSPSNKVTEKGKDVELRCDPISGHTALYWYRQSLGQGLEFLIYFQGNSAPDKSGLPSDRFSAERTGGSVSTLTIQRTQQEDSAVYLCASSLAWQDSYEQYFGPGTRLTVT.

This rearrangement joins TRBV6-1 to TRBJ2-7; 7 nucleotides align to TRBD1. The germline gives CDR1 MNHNS, CDR2 SASEGT. V shed 3 bases, J shed 6 bases, and the junction held 11 bases outside the gene matches. This CDR3 spans 15 amino acids. The CDR3 protein is CASSEWSGGSGEQYF. CDR3 nucleotide sequence: TGTGCCAGCAGTGAGTGGTCAGGGGGTTCTGGCGAGCAGTACTTC.

V and J are TRBV4-3 and TRBJ2-2; D perhaps matches TRBD2 (5 bases). The germline V gene has CDR1 LGHNA and CDR2 YSLEER. V shed 0 bases and J shed 3 bases, with 11 bases lying between them. CDR3 length: 16 amino acids. The DNA of the CDR3 is TGCGCCAGCAGCCAAGATTCAGGAGGATACACCGGGGAGCTGTTTTTT. Protein product: CASSQDSGGYTGELFF.

The chain employs TRBV12-3 or TRBV12-4 and TRBJ1-5; TRBD1 matches at 8 bases. The CDR3 covers 14 residues. Trimming removed 6 bases from V and 0 bases from J; junction bases left unmatched: 1. The CDR3 reads CASRGQVSNQPQHF. The CDR3 DNA reads TGTGCCAGCAGGGGACAGGTTAGCAATCAGCCCCAGCATTTT.

This clonotype was recorded once. Given a much more abundant clone one base away, this may be a read error. The chain carries TRBV6-5 and TRBJ2-7, with 7 bases fitting TRBD2. The CDR3 extends over 15 amino acids. V dropped 6 bases and J dropped 2; count of bases not matched to a gene: 10. Germline loops: CDR1 MNHEY, CDR2 SVGAGI. In nucleotides, the CDR3 is TGTGCCAGCAGATATTCGGGACTACTCGCCTACGAGCAGTACTTC. Translated: CASRYSGLLAYEQYF.

This clonotype was counted many times. The CDR3 region has the DNA TGCAGCGTTGCCCCAATAGGGGGATGGAATGAGCAGTTCTTC. It codes for CSVAPIGGWNEQFF. The genes are TRBV29-1 and TRBJ2-1; a weak D match, TRBD1 (6 bases). This CDR3 has 14 residues. Germline values: CDR1 SQVTM, CDR2 ANQGSEA. V was clipped by 4 bases and J by 7 bases, with 17 bases between them.

This clonotype turned up a few times. The rearrangement joins TRBV5-1 to TRBJ2-3; the D gene is possibly TRBD1 (5 bases). Germline values: CDR1 SGHRS, CDR2 YFSETQ. Deletions cut 6 bases from V and 4 bases from J, with 18 bases between. The CDR3 consists of 15 residues. In nucleotides, the CDR3 is TGCGCCAGCAACGTCCTAGGACAAGGCCCAGATACGCAGTATTTT. As protein: CASNVLGQGPDTQYF.

This clonotype was counted ten times or more. This rearrangement joins TRBV10-3 to TRBJ2-5; 13 bases are shared with TRBD2. J gave up 4 bases and V 8 bases, and 10 bases lay outside the gene matches. The germline gives CDR1 ENHRY, CDR2 SYGVKD. This CDR3 has 16 amino acids. CDR3: CAIGRGLAGSGETQYF. For the CDR3, the DNA is TGTGCCATCGGCCGGGGACTAGCGGGATCAGGAGAGACCCAGTACTTC.

The gene calls are TRBV5-1 and TRBJ2-7, with 10 bases fitting TRBD1. The trim removed 4 bases at V and 4 bases at J, leaving 5 bases unmatched. The CDR3 spans 14 residues. Germline V lookup: CDR1 SGHRS, CDR2 YFSETQ. The CDR3 DNA follows: TGCGCCAGCAGCCCCCGGGGACAGGGGTACGAGCAGTACTTC. Translation: CASSPRGQGYEQYF.

This clonotype occurred a few times. V is TRBV5-5 and J is TRBJ2-1; D is ambiguous. V dropped 2 bases and J dropped 0 bases, with 18 bases sitting between them. CDR1 and CDR2 (germline): SGHKS, YYEKEE (reference sequence). The CDR3 extends over 18 amino acids. The chain's CDR3 is CASSLGGLGKGSYNEQFF. The CDR3 nucleotides read TGTGCCAGCAGCTTAGGTGGCTTGGGGAAAGGCTCCTACAATGAGCAGTTCTTC.

This clonotype was observed a handful of times. The genes are TRBV28 and TRBJ2-2, with 7 bases fitting TRBD1. CDR1 and CDR2 (germline): MDHEN, SYDVKM. This CDR3 contains 15 residues. V shed 6 bases and J 4 bases; nucleotides not matched to a gene: 8. CDR3 sequence: CASRWGTVVTGELFF. CDR3 nucleotides: TGTGCCAGCAGGTGGGGGACAGTCGTCACCGGGGAGCTGTTTTTT.

In this sample, this clonotype turned up many times. The chain is built from TRBV5-1 and TRBJ2-2; 7 nucleotides line up with TRBD2. Losses at the gene ends were 0 bases for V and 2 bases for J; bases not matched to a gene: 7. Per the germline V gene, CDR1 is SGHRS and CDR2 is YFSETQ. The CDR3 sequence is 17 residues long. CDR3 protein: CASSLAPSGINTGELFF. The CDR3 DNA reads TGCGCCAGCAGCTTGGCCCCTAGCGGAATTAACACCGGGGAGCTGTTTTTT.

By its share, this clonotype is medium-sized. V and J are TRBV11-2 and TRBJ2-3; 8 bases agree with TRBD2. CDR1 and CDR2 (germline): SGHAT, FQNNGV. This CDR3 region has 14 residues. The ends lost 10 bases at V and 1 base at J; junction bases unmatched: 7. CDR3 region: CATVGGGGTDTQYF. The CDR3 DNA sequence: TGTGCCACCGTCGGGGGGGGAGGCACAGATACGCAGTATTTT.